One sample yielded the 22 T cell receptor beta chains listed below, sequenced in a study of a mutant IDH1 vaccine in newly diagnosed glioma. No antigen is known for these receptors. TCRdb's table, derived via immunoSEQ multiplex PCR, lists solely in-frame clones and lacks some. The sample yields more than 25,000 clones, around 77% seen once. The time point denotes: week 35, safety follow-up. One vaccine dose held 300 ug of mutant IDH1 20-mer peptide and came with topical imiquimod. This sample comprised PBMCs, obtained from a glioma patient whose treatment included an IDH1 peptide vaccine. Receptors originate from a woman in her 30s with glioma. Some clones in this sample may be carry-over from other donors' samples.

This clone was counted between two and nine times. The chain is built from TRBV6-5 and TRBJ1-1, with D unclear. The germline V gene has CDR1 MNHEY and CDR2 SVGAGI. CDR3 length equals 12 residues. Trimming removed 9 bases from V and 4 bases from J, with 12 bases in between. The CDR3: CASCSGFTEAFF. The CDR3 DNA follows: TGTGCCAGTTGTTCAGGTTTCACTGAAGCTTTCTTT.

The CDR3 DNA reads as TGTGCCAGCAGTGAAGTAGGGGGACATAGCTACGAGCAGTACTTC. This encodes CASSEVGGHSYEQYF. The chain joins TRBV6-1 to TRBJ2-7; the D gene is possibly TRBD1 (6 bases). The CDR3 sequence is 15 residues long. The germline V gene has CDR1 MNHNS and CDR2 SASEGT. V was clipped by 1 base and J by 3 bases, with 13 bases between them.

This sequence joins TRBV2 and TRBJ1-6; 9 nucleotides agree with TRBD1. This CDR3 is built from 14 residues. The trim removed 3 bases at V and 8 bases at J, leaving 2 bases unmatched. The germline gives CDR1 SNHLY, CDR2 FYNNEI. The CDR3 DNA sequence: TGTGCCAGCAGTGACCGGGACAGGGATTCACCCCTCCACTTT. Its protein product is CASSDRDRDSPLHF.

In this sample, this clone turned up a few times. The gene calls are TRBV29-1 and TRBJ1-5; tentative D call: TRBD1 (5 bases). V lost 5 bases and J 4 bases, leaving 12 bases between the germline ends. The CDR3 covers 13 residues. The germline V gene has CDR1 SQVTM and CDR2 ANQGSEA. CDR3 in DNA: TGCAGCGTTCGGGCAGGGCGTAATCAGCCCCAGCATTTT. This sequence encodes CSVRAGRNQPQHF.

This chain links TRBV15 with TRBJ1-1, with 7 bases identical to TRBD1. CDR3 length equals 13 residues. CDR1 is LNHNV and CDR2 is YYDKDF in the germline V gene (reference sequence). V was pared by 2 bases and J by 5 bases, with 2 bases of the junction left unmatched. CDR3 loop: CATSRRRGTEAFF. The CDR3 DNA reads as TGTGCCACCAGCAGACGCAGGGGGACTGAAGCTTTCTTT.

The chain links TRBV7-8 to TRBJ2-1, with D tentatively TRBD1 (6 bases). The CDR3 is 13 residues long. The V end was cut by 1 base, the J end by 5 bases, with 6 bases between. Germline V gene sequence: CDR1 SGHVS, CDR2 FQNEAQ. CDR3 protein: CASSLEGDNEQFF. The CDR3, as DNA: TGTGCCAGCAGCTTAGAGGGGGACAATGAGCAGTTCTTC.

The CDR3, as DNA: TGTGCCAGCAGCGTACGGACAGGGATTGGGGCCAACGTCCTGACTTTC. Its protein product is CASSVRTGIGANVLTF. The gene calls are TRBV5-4 and TRBJ2-6, with 8 nucleotides matching TRBD1. The V gene end was trimmed by 4 bases and the J gene end by 3 bases; junction bases not matched to a gene: 6. Germline V CDR1 and CDR2: SGHNT, YYREEE (reference sequence). There are 16 residues in the CDR3.

The chain links TRBV7-2 to TRBJ1-1, with D possibly being TRBD1 (5 bases). Deletions cut 1 base from V and 3 bases from J, with 12 bases between. Germline V gives CDR1 SGHTA, CDR2 FQGNSA. The CDR3 has 15 residues. The CDR3 sequence is CASSLVAGDYTEAFF. DNA of the CDR3: TGTGCCAGCAGCTTAGTGGCGGGGGACTACACTGAAGCTTTCTTT.

The chain carries TRBV2 and TRBJ2-7; TRBD2 agrees at 9 bases. The V gene end was trimmed by 7 bases and the J gene end by 10 bases; junction bases not matched to a gene: 11. Germline values: CDR1 SNHLY, CDR2 FYNNEI. This CDR3 contains 13 residues. CDR3 in amino acids: CASTLGGLADQYF. As DNA, the CDR3 is TGTGCCAGCACCCTAGGGGGACTAGCAGATCAGTACTTC. The full variable domain, in which reference TRBV2 and TRBJ2-7 provide the parts outside the CDR3, is EPEVTQTPSHQVTQMGQEVILRCVPISNHLYFYWYRQILGQKVEFLVSFYNNEISEKSEIFDDQFSVERPDGSNFTLKIRSTKLEDSAMYFCASTLGGLADQYFGPGTRLTVT.

This chain uses TRBV7-8 with TRBJ2-5; a weak D match, TRBD1 (6 bases). This CDR3 has 15 amino acids. V was clipped by 5 bases and J by 5 bases, with 18 bases between them. Germline V gene lookup returns CDR1 SGHVS and CDR2 FQNEAQ. DNA for the CDR3: TGTGCCAGCAGCACGGATGGACAGAATACGGAGACCCAGTACTTC. This codes for CASSTDGQNTETQYF.

The chain carries TRBV6-5 and TRBJ2-7; a possible D gene is TRBD2 (5 bases). With 6 bases removed from V and 0 bases from J, the gap between germline ends came to 15 bases. CDR3 length equals 15 residues. The germline V gene encodes CDR1 MNHEY and CDR2 SVGAGI. The chain's CDR3 is CASSRLSAASYEQYF. CDR3 nucleotide sequence: TGTGCCAGCAGCCGACTAAGCGCCGCCTCCTACGAGCAGTACTTC.

The chain recombines TRBV29-1 with TRBJ2-7; 9 positions match TRBD1. J was trimmed by 2 bases and V by 5 bases; bases with no gene match: 4. The CDR3 has 13 residues. Germline V lookup: CDR1 SQVTM, CDR2 ANQGSEA. CDR3 region: CSVPGTGPYEQYF. As DNA, the CDR3 is TGCAGCGTTCCCGGGACAGGGCCCTACGAGCAGTACTTC.

The J gene is TRBJ2-2, the V gene TRBV6-1; 8 positions agree with TRBD2. The CDR3 has 14 amino acids. Per germline, CDR1 MNHNS and CDR2 SASEGT. Trimming at V came to 6 bases and at J to 4 bases, leaving 4 bases not matched to a gene. CDR3 sequence reads: CASRPSGFTGELFF. CDR3 bases: TGTGCCAGCAGGCCTAGCGGGTTCACCGGGGAGCTGTTTTTT.

The genes are TRBV4-1 and TRBJ2-7; TRBD2 agrees at 8 bases. V gave up 1 base and J gave up 6 bases; unmatched junction bases: 8. The CDR3 loop spans 15 amino acids. Germline V gene lookup returns CDR1 MGHRA and CDR2 YSYEKL. The CDR3 region has the DNA TGCGCCAGCAGCCAAGTAACTAGCGGAGGGAGCGAGCAGTACTTC. Translation gives CASSQVTSGGSEQYF.

The rearrangement uses TRBV10-3 and TRBJ2-1, with D possibly matching TRBD2 (6 bases). Germline assignment: CDR1 ENHRY and CDR2 SYGVKD. The CDR3 is 14 amino acids. V lost 3 bases and J 7 bases, leaving 13 bases between the germline ends. This CDR3 reads CAISETGVGNEQFF. CDR3 sequence (DNA): TGTGCCATCAGTGAAACGGGAGTAGGGAATGAGCAGTTCTTC.

V usage is TRBV6-1 and J usage is TRBJ2-5; 7 bases agree with TRBD1. After removal of 6 bases from V and 4 bases from J, the junction contained 8 bases not matched to a gene. Germline V lookup: CDR1 MNHNS, CDR2 SASEGT. CDR3 size: 14 residues. Here the CDR3 DNA reads TGTGCCAGCAGGGCTCTCGAGGGGGCAGAGACCCAGTACTTC. Its translation is CASRALEGAETQYF.

The chain uses TRBV7-8 and TRBJ2-5; 8 nucleotides agree with TRBD1. Germline lookup yields CDR1 SGHVS and CDR2 FQNEAQ. There are 15 residues in the CDR3. V was clipped by 2 bases and J by 2 bases; unmatched bases: 4. The CDR3 nucleotides read TGTGCCAGCAGCTTATCTCGGGACAGGCAAGAGACCCAGTACTTC. Residues: CASSLSRDRQETQYF.

The chain recombines TRBV18 with TRBJ2-5, with D uncertain. Germline CDR1 is KGHSH and CDR2 is LQKENI. The CDR3 is made up of 11 amino acids. The V end lost 3 bases, the J end lost 11 bases, and 10 bases lay between the germline ends. CDR3 DNA: TGTGCCAGCTCACCCGAGGAGAAACAGTACTTC. Translating it yields CASSPEEKQYF.

This clone was observed a few times. The chain employs TRBV5-6 and TRBJ1-2; D call uncertain. The CDR3 has 15 amino acids. Trimming took 0 bases from V and 3 from J, leaving 12 bases between them. The V gene's germline CDR1 is SGHDT and CDR2 YYEEEE. The CDR3 coding sequence is TGTGCCAGCAGCTTGGTGGTGCAGGCTTACTATGGCTACACCTTC. This codes for CASSLVVQAYYGYTF.

V and J are TRBV6-1 and TRBJ1-2; TRBD1 matches 7 bases. Per germline, CDR1 MNHNS and CDR2 SASEGT. CDR3 length: 15 amino acids. V gave up 2 bases and J gave up 4 bases; unmatched junction bases: 7. CDR3 residues: CASSEMDRSGYGYTF. The CDR3 DNA follows: TGTGCCAGCAGTGAAATGGACAGGTCTGGCTATGGCTACACCTTC.

For the CDR3, the DNA is TGTGCCAGCAGCTTAAGGGCCGGGGGGTTCGATGAAAAACTGTTTTTT. This sequence encodes CASSLRAGGFDEKLFF. This chain connects TRBV11-2 to TRBJ1-4, with a tentative D call TRBD1 (5 bases). The CDR3 is made up of 16 amino acids. V was trimmed by 2 bases and J by 6 bases, leaving 16 bases between them. The V gene's germline CDR1 is SGHAT and CDR2 FQNNGV.

The V and J genes are TRBV11-2 and TRBJ2-7; TRBD1 matches at 11 bases. Germline V gene data show CDR1 as SGHAT and CDR2 as FQNNGV. J was trimmed by 2 bases and V by 3 bases; bases with no gene match: 0. The CDR3 spans 14 residues. The CDR3 nucleotides read TGTGCCAGCAGCTTGGGACAGGGGGCCTACGAGCAGTACTTC. Residues: CASSLGQGAYEQYF.